Following are 30 T cell receptor beta chains from one sample sequenced in a study of tumor-infiltrating lymphocytes in primary liver carcinoma. Joint extraction of RNA and DNA used about 17-30 mg of bulk tissue that was unsorted. The researchers produced TCR beta cDNA from around 0.5 ug total RNA with a constant-region primer. Slightly modified ARM-PCR served as the procedure for the TCR beta libraries. These libraries came from three rounds of nested multiplex PCR. For approximately 10 cycles apiece, the opening two PCR rounds ran with TRBV1-TRBV30 forward primers and a C-beta reverse primer. TCRdb reanalysed the multiplex PCR reads using MiXCR and keeps one entry per CDR3 protein. This repertoire shows about 120,000 distinct CDR3 sequences, about two thirds found once; its top ten account for more than 7%. The source material was tumor-adjacent normal liver tissue. These receptors all come from a woman between 55 and 75 years old with primary liver carcinoma and hepatitis B virus infection.

In this sample, this clonotype turned up once. The conserved phenylalanine or tryptophan is not found at the CDR3 terminus, so this likely reflects a read error. The chain recombines TRBV12-5 with TRBJ2-1; possible D gene TRBD1, 5 bases. The germline CDR1 and CDR2 sequences are LGHNT and FRNRAP. The CDR3 sequence is 16 residues long. CDR3 sequence reads: CDSGLGRQFVVNEQFL. In DNA, the CDR3 is TGTGATAGTGGTTTGGGAAGACAGTTTGTAGTCAATGAGCAGTTCCTC.

As for this clonotype: A much larger clone sits a single nucleotide away, making a read error possible. V gene TRBV28 combines with J gene TRBJ2-3; 12 bases line up with TRBD2. This CDR3 comprises 12 residues. From germline, CDR1 is MDHEN and CDR2 SYDVKM. For the CDR3, the DNA is TGTGCCAACAGTTCGACTAGCGGGAGCACGGATTTT. It codes for CANSSTSGSTDF. The full variable domain, its missing parts supplied by reference TRBV28 and TRBJ2-3, is DVKVTQSSRYLVKRTGEKVFLECVQDMDHENMFWYRQDPGLGLRLIYFSYDVKMKEKGDIPEGYSVSREKKERFSLILESASTNQTSMYLCANSSTSGSTDFGPGTRLTVL.

With respect to this clonotype: This sequence may be a read error, since a much larger clone differs from it by one base. The genes are TRBV30 and TRBJ2-7, with D unresolved. V gave up 8 bases and J gave up 5 bases, with 13 bases separating them. Germline V gives CDR1 GTSNPN, CDR2 SVGIG (reference sequence). The CDR3 length is 11 residues. CDR3 sequence: CARRMGHEQYF. CDR3 in DNA: TGTGCCCGCAGGATGGGTCACGAGCAGTACTTC.

Ten or more counts support this clonotype. The chain employs TRBV12-5 and TRBJ1-1, with D unclear. Germline V gene data show CDR1 as LGHNT and CDR2 as FRNRAP. The CDR3 runs 12 residues. The V and J ends lost 3 bases and 2 bases respectively, with 4 bases between them. This chain's CDR3 is CASGFGNTEAFF. The CDR3 nucleotides read TGTGCTAGTGGTTTTGGAAACACTGAAGCTTTCTTT.

With respect to this clonotype: The germline gene is not matched at one end of the junction; a read error may be the cause. The genes are TRBV29-1 and TRBJ1-2; D perhaps matches TRBD1 (5 bases). This CDR3 comprises 16 residues. Per germline, CDR1 SQVTM and CDR2 ANQGSEA. This chain's CDR3 is CSVGGEGSRENYGYIF. The DNA for the CDR3 is TGCAGCGTTGGAGGGGAGGGTTCGAGGGAAAACTATGGGTACATCTTC. The full variable domain, rest sourced from reference TRBV29-1 and TRBJ1-2, is SAVISQKPSRDICQRGTSLTIQCQVDSQVTMMFWYRQQPGQSLTLIATANQGSEATYESGFVIDKFPISRPNLTFSTLTVSNMSPEDSSIYLCSVGGEGSRENYGYIFGSGTRLTVV.

J is TRBJ2-1 and V is TRBV11-2; possible D gene TRBD2, 5 bases. CDR1 is SGHAT and CDR2 is FQNNGV in the germline V gene. V was clipped by 5 bases and J by 8 bases, with 16 bases between them. The CDR3 extends over 14 amino acids. The CDR3 region has the DNA TGTGCCAGCAGCCAGCTTACGAGGCGGGATGAGCAGTTCTTC. Amino acid sequence: CASSQLTRRDEQFF.

With regard to this clonotype: A much larger clone is a single base away; this may be a read error. The chain has TRBV28 and TRBJ2-2; 13 nucleotides match TRBD2. Germline CDR1 MDHEN, CDR2 SYDVKM. J was trimmed by 7 bases and V by 5 bases; bases with no gene match: 4. This CDR3 region has 15 residues. In nucleotides, the CDR3 is TGTGCCAGCAGTGGGACTAGCGGGGACCTCGGGGAGCTGTTTTTT. Translated: CASSGTSGDLGELFF.

Comment on this clonotype: One end of the junction is discordant with germline, which a read error may explain. This rearrangement joins TRBV6-5 to TRBJ1-4; D not resolved. CDR1 MNHEY and CDR2 SVGAGI come from the germline V gene. The CDR3 is 14 amino acids. CDR3 amino acids: CTSSCTATNEKLFF. The CDR3 DNA sequence: TGTACCAGCAGTTGTACGGCAACTAATGAAAAACTGTTTTTT.

Worth noting for this clonotype: An end of the junction does not agree with germline; a read error may underlie this. The genes are TRBV14 and TRBJ2-1; a weak D match, TRBD1 (5 bases). Germline assignment: CDR1 SGHDN and CDR2 FVKESK. The CDR3 is 18 amino acids. CDR3 in amino acids: CASSQATMWGLSYDEQFF. CDR3 coding DNA: TGTGCCAGCAGCCAAGCCACCATGTGGGGCCTATCCTACGATGAGCAGTTCTTC. Using reference TRBV14 and TRBJ2-1 for the parts outside the CDR3, the full variable domain is EAGVTQFPSHSVIEKGQTVTLRCDPISGHDNLYWYRRVMGKEIKFLLHFVKESKQDESGMPNNRFLAERTGGTYSTLKVQPAELEDSGVYFCASSQATMWGLSYDEQFFGPGTRLTVL.

This clonotype was seen a few times. J is TRBJ2-7 and V is TRBV7-9; D not resolved. The CDR3 runs 14 residues. Germline CDR1 SEHNR, CDR2 FQNEAQ (reference sequence). The V end was cut by 5 bases, the J end by 0 bases, with 11 bases between. The CDR3 DNA is TGTGCCAGCAGCCTTACATATAGCTCCTACGAGCAGTACTTC. As protein: CASSLTYSSYEQYF.

Comment on this clonotype: A junction end diverges from the germline sequence, so it may reflect a read error. The chain carries TRBV11-2 and TRBJ2-1, with D possibly matching TRBD2 (5 bases). In germline, CDR1 is SGHAT, CDR2 FQNNGV. CDR3 length equals 14 residues. The CDR3 DNA sequence: TGTGCAAGCAGTCCGGACTCGAGATATAGGGAGCAGTCCTTC. Translation gives CASSPDSRYREQSF. Combining the CDR3 with reference TRBV11-2 and TRBJ2-1 gives the whole variable domain EAGVAQSPRYKIIEKRQSVAFWCNPISGHATLYWYQQILGQGPKLLIQFQNNGVVDDSQLPKDRFSAERLKGVDSTLKIQPAKLEDSAVYLCASSPDSRYREQSFGPGTRLTVL.

This chain links TRBV6-1 with TRBJ2-2, with TRBD1 as a possible D gene (6 bases). V lost 8 bases and J lost 4, with 14 bases in between. Germline loops: CDR1 MNHNS, CDR2 SASEGT. The CDR3 has 14 residues. This CDR3 is CASCTGSITGELFF. The CDR3 DNA follows: TGTGCCAGCTGTACAGGGAGTATCACCGGGGAGCTGTTTTTT.

Comments on this clonotype: A read error may be the cause here, since a much bigger clone is one base away. The V and J genes are TRBV28 and TRBJ2-2; tentatively, D is TRBD1 or TRBD2 (5 bases each). Germline CDR1 is MDHEN and CDR2 is SYDVKM. CDR3 length: 14 residues. As DNA, the CDR3 is TGTGCCAGCAGTGACAGAATTAACACCGGGGAGCTGGTTTTT. This translates into CASSDRINTGELVF. Full variable domain (remainder filled in from reference TRBV28 and TRBJ2-2): DVKVTQSSRYLVKRTGEKVFLECVQDMDHENMFWYRQDPGLGLRLIYFSYDVKMKEKGDIPEGYSVSREKKERFSLILESASTNQTSMYLCASSDRINTGELVFGEGSRLTVL.

This clonotype was detected only once. The junction and the germline gene differ at one end; a read error may be behind it. The chain carries TRBV4-1 and TRBJ2-5, with D perhaps given as TRBD1 or TRBD2 (5 bases each). Germline CDR1 reads MGHRA; CDR2 reads YSYEKL. This CDR3 is built from 16 residues. The CDR3 bases are TGCGCCAGCAGCCAAGATTGGACAAGCGGTGGGGAGACCCAGTGCTTC. Protein product: CASSQDWTSGGETQCF.

A word on this clonotype: A much larger clone is a single base away; this may be a read error. The rearrangement joins TRBV5-1 to TRBJ2-7; D unclear. There are 15 residues in the CDR3. Germline loops: CDR1 SGHRS, CDR2 YFSETQ. The CDR3 coding sequence is TGCACCAGCAGCTTGGACCTACTCTCGCCATACGAGCAGTACTTC. The encoded protein is CTSSLDLLSPYEQYF.

This clonotype was found a few times. A read error may explain this, as a much larger clone is one base away. This chain joins TRBV7-9 and TRBJ1-2, with D hard to call. The germline V gene has CDR1 SEHNR and CDR2 FQNEAQ (reference sequence). The CDR3 contains 13 residues. CDR3: CASSLEAGTGCTF. The CDR3 nucleotides read TGTGCCAGCAGCTTAGAAGCGGGAACTGGCTGCACCTTC. Combining the CDR3 with reference TRBV7-9 and TRBJ1-2 gives the whole variable domain DTGVSQNPRHKITKRGQNVTFRCDPISEHNRLYWYRQTLGQGPEFLTYFQNEAQLEKSRLLSDRFSAERPKGSFSTLEIQRTEQGDSAMYLCASSLEAGTGCTFGSGTRLTVV.

A note on this clonotype: This clone may be a read error of a much larger clone one base away. This chain joins TRBV5-1 and TRBJ1-2; unclear D gene. The CDR3 is made up of 13 amino acids. Germline V gene data show CDR1 as SGHRS and CDR2 as YFSETQ. Trimming shortened V by 1 base and J by 8 bases, and 12 bases separated the two germline ends. CDR3 residues: CASSLNPGGGYTF. For the CDR3, the DNA is TGCGCCAGCAGCTTGAACCCTGGTGGGGGCTACACCTTC.

A remark on this clonotype: One base away lies a much larger clone, so this may be a sequencing read error. V and J are TRBV28 and TRBJ1-1; 7 positions match TRBD1. CDR3 length: 15 residues. Germline CDR1 and CDR2: MDHEN and SYDVKM. This CDR3 reads CVSTNSGQTNTEAFF. The CDR3 DNA reads TGTGTCAGCACCAACTCGGGACAGACGAACACTGAAGCTTTCTTT.

The J gene is TRBJ2-7, the V gene TRBV11-2; tentatively, D is TRBD2 (5 bases). The CDR3 loop spans 16 amino acids. Germline lookup yields CDR1 SGHAT and CDR2 FQNNGV. V was cut by 5 bases and J by 4 bases, with 21 bases left in between. The CDR3 coding sequence is TGTGCCAGCAGCCTCATGCTGGGGAGTGCTAATTACGAGCAGTACTTC. Protein sequence: CASSLMLGSANYEQYF.

For this clonotype: The CDR3 does not close with the conserved phenylalanine or tryptophan, likely indicating a read error. V and J are TRBV6-5 and TRBJ2-1; possible D gene TRBD2, 5 bases. Germline assignment: CDR1 MNHEY and CDR2 SVGAGI. This CDR3 is 14 amino acids long. The CDR3 DNA follows: TGTGCCAACAGTTACTCCCCTAGCACTAATGAGCAGTTCGTC. This sequence encodes CANSYSPSTNEQFV.

The J gene is TRBJ1-3, the V gene TRBV5-1; 8 bases align to TRBD1. The germline CDR1 and CDR2 sequences are SGHRS and YFSETQ. V gave up 1 base and J gave up 1 base; unmatched junction bases: 7. The CDR3 extends over 17 amino acids. CDR3 protein: CASSLNPGQESGNTIYF. The CDR3 DNA is TGCGCCAGCAGCTTGAACCCGGGACAGGAGTCTGGAAACACCATATATTTT.

The sample holds a few counts of this clonotype. A much larger clone lies a single base off, so this may be a read error. The gene calls are TRBV28 and TRBJ1-1; no clear D gene. Germline V gene lookup returns CDR1 MDHEN and CDR2 SYDVKM. CDR3 length: 14 residues. V lost 2 bases and J lost 2, with 9 bases in between. CDR3 sequence: CASSLEQFNTEAFF. CDR3 sequence (DNA): TGTGCCAGCAGTTTAGAACAGTTTAACACTGAAGCTTTCTTT.

Notes on this clonotype: The junction shows a germline mismatch at one end, possibly a read error. This rearrangement joins TRBV7-9 to TRBJ2-7, with D maybe TRBD1 (5 bases). Germline V gene data show CDR1 as SEHNR and CDR2 as FQNEAQ (reference sequence). The CDR3 loop spans 14 amino acids. CDR3 bases: TGTGCCAGTAGCTTAGCAGGGTCGAGGAACAAGCAGTACTTC. Its translation: CASSLAGSRNKQYF. Full variable domain (outside the CDR3, taken from reference TRBV7-9 and TRBJ2-7): DTGVSQNPRHKITKRGQNVTFRCDPISEHNRLYWYRQTLGQGPEFLTYFQNEAQLEKSRLLSDRFSAERPKGSFSTLEIQRTEQGDSAMYLCASSLAGSRNKQYFGPGTRLTVT.

V and J are TRBV6-2 or TRBV6-3 and TRBJ1-5, with D possibly being TRBD1 (5 bases). This CDR3 has 15 amino acids. Germline V gene data show CDR1 as MNHEY and CDR2 as SVGEGT. The V and J ends lost 2 bases and 1 base respectively, with 9 bases between them. CDR3 residues: CASSYQTASNQPQHF. The CDR3 region has the DNA TGTGCCAGCAGTTACCAGACAGCCAGCAATCAGCCCCAGCATTTT.

About this clonotype itself: Because it lacks the conserved phenylalanine or tryptophan at the end, this CDR3 is likely a read error. The V call is TRBV11-2, the J call TRBJ2-1; 8 bases fit TRBD2. The V gene's germline CDR1 is SGHAT and CDR2 FQNNGV. The CDR3 runs to 15 residues. The CDR3 DNA follows: TGTGCCAGTAGCTTAGGGACTAGTGGTTACAATGAGCAGTTCCTC. Protein: CASSLGTSGYNEQFL.

The count of this clonotype is one. Since no conserved phenylalanine or tryptophan closes the CDR3, a read error is the likely cause. V and J are TRBV5-1 and TRBJ2-1; D is ambiguous. V was clipped by 5 bases and J by 6 bases, with 12 bases between them. The CDR3 is 13 amino acids. Germline values: CDR1 SGHRS, CDR2 YFSETQ. CDR3: CASRPDTTNEQFY. CDR3 DNA sequence: TGCGCCAGCAGACCCGACACCACCAATGAGCAGTTCTAC.

As concerns this clonotype: At one boundary the junction diverges from the germline segment, which might be a read error. V gene TRBV6-1 combines with J gene TRBJ2-3; tentatively, D is TRBD2 (5 bases). CDR1 MNHNS and CDR2 SASEGT come from the germline V gene. This CDR3 has 13 amino acids. The CDR3 spells CDSRPGRTDTQYF. DNA for the CDR3: TGTGACAGCAGACCGGGGAGAACAGATACGCAGTATTTT.

The sample holds one count of this clonotype. The V call is TRBV28, the J call TRBJ2-2, with D hard to call. The germline V gene encodes CDR1 MDHEN and CDR2 SYDVKM. Trimming left V 6 bases short and J 8 bases short, with 13 bases between. This CDR3 region has 13 residues. The DNA for the CDR3 is TGTGCCAGCAGAGCCGGTGGATTAGGGGAGCTGTTTTTT. It yields the protein CASRAGGLGELFF.

With respect to this clonotype: The conserved closing phenylalanine or tryptophan is absent in this CDR3, likely reflecting a read error. Because the CDR3's place on the DNA is in doubt, the DNA is left out and the CDR3 is given as listed by TCRdb. The chain couples TRBV11-2 to TRBJ2-5; no DNA check was done on the table's D call, TRBD2. Germline V gives CDR1 SGHAT, CDR2 FQNNGV. Counting both end residues, the CDR3 totals 16 amino acids. The CDR3 sequence: CASSYSRDSGRETQYS.

As to this clonotype: A much bigger clone sits one base away, suggesting this may be a read error. J is TRBJ2-3 and V is TRBV5-1; D unclear. V lost 3 bases and J 3 bases, leaving 5 bases between the germline ends. The length of the CDR3 is 12 residues. Germline-derived CDR1 and CDR2 are SGHRS and YFSETQ. The CDR3 reads CASSYLTDTQYF. The CDR3 nucleotides read TGCGCCAGCAGCTATTTGACAGATACGCAGTATTTT.